The 22 T cell receptor beta chains in this list originate from one sample, sequenced in a study of PD-1 blockade in classical Hodgkin lymphoma. The method was immunoSEQ multiplex PCR; TCRdb's version includes in-frame clones alone and lacks a portion of them. There are tens of thousands of clones in the sample; roughly 65% occur only once, and approximately 2.8% lies in the top ten. Described time point: cycle 4 day 1 (C4D1), after more than five weeks of nivolumab. Relapse was seen in all patients after autologous stem cell transplantation, and brentuximab vedotin exposure was variable. The sample here was peripheral blood mononuclear cells (PBMCs), taken before the fourth cycle of nivolumab. Receptor source: a human donor with classical Hodgkin lymphoma.

The chain couples TRBV9 to TRBJ1-2, with D perhaps TRBD1 (6 bases). V was clipped by 0 bases and J by 8 bases, with 17 bases between them. Germline loops: CDR1 SGDLS, CDR2 YYNGEE. This CDR3 is 15 amino acids long. CDR3 amino acids: CASSVAPTGGGGYTF. CDR3 nucleotides: TGTGCCAGCAGCGTAGCTCCGACCGGGGGGGGCGGCTACACCTTC.

The genes are TRBV2 and TRBJ2-7, with D perhaps TRBD1 (5 bases). V lost 4 bases and J lost 6, with 10 bases in between. Germline V gene lookup returns CDR1 SNHLY and CDR2 FYNNEI. CDR3 size: 12 residues. The CDR3 DNA follows: TGTGCCAGCAGTGTTGACAGTAGCGAGCAGTACTTC. Protein product: CASSVDSSEQYF.

This clone was observed a few times. The chain joins TRBV18 to TRBJ1-2, with TRBD1 matching over 7 bases. J gave up 1 base and V 6 bases, and 5 bases lay outside the gene matches. The germline gives CDR1 KGHSH, CDR2 LQKENI. The CDR3 loop spans 14 amino acids. DNA of the CDR3: TGTGCCAGCTCCCCGGGACAGATTAACTATGGCTACACCTTC. This codes for CASSPGQINYGYTF.

The rearrangement uses TRBV5-4 and TRBJ2-2; D remains ambiguous. This CDR3 region has 15 residues. Looked up from germline, CDR1 is SGHNT and CDR2 is YYREEE (reference sequence). V was cut by 1 base and J by 0 bases, with 7 bases left in between. The CDR3 loop reads CASSLTLTNTGELFF. CDR3 in DNA: TGTGCCAGCAGCTTGACATTAACGAACACCGGGGAGCTGTTTTTT.

This chain uses TRBV10-3 with TRBJ2-5; D ambiguous. V dropped 4 bases and J dropped 3 bases, with 9 bases sitting between them. Germline V CDR1 and CDR2: ENHRY, SYGVKD. This CDR3 has 13 amino acids. The CDR3 spells CAISVGSEETQYF. Here the CDR3 DNA reads TGTGCCATCAGTGTCGGGTCTGAAGAGACCCAGTACTTC.

This clone was counted only a few times. The chain joins TRBV19 to TRBJ2-1; 10 bases match TRBD2. This CDR3 is 14 amino acids long. Per the germline V gene, CDR1 is LNHDA and CDR2 is SQIVND (reference sequence). V lost 6 bases and J lost 8; bases outside the gene matches: 7. The chain's CDR3 is CASRGLAGVYEQFF. CDR3 DNA: TGTGCCAGTAGAGGGCTAGCGGGAGTCTATGAGCAGTTCTTC.

This clone was seen many times. Within the sample, other DNA sequences also encode this same CDR3. The CDR3 sequence is CASSQAETQYF. Here the CDR3 DNA reads TGTGCCAGCAGCCAAGCTGAGACCCAGTACTTC. The chain has TRBV14 and TRBJ2-5; D is undetermined. V lost 1 base and J 5 bases, leaving 2 bases between the germline ends. This CDR3 comprises 11 residues. Looked up from germline, CDR1 is SGHDN and CDR2 is FVKESK.

DNA of the CDR3: TGCAGTGCCTATGCCCTAGATACGCAGTATTTT. The encoded protein is CSAYALDTQYF. V and J are TRBV20-1 and TRBJ2-3; D is ambiguous. V was pared by 6 bases and J by 5 bases, with 9 bases between. The CDR3 contains 11 residues. Germline-derived CDR1 and CDR2 are DFQATT and SNEGSKA (reference sequence).

The V gene is TRBV2, the J gene TRBJ2-5, with 7 bases lining up with TRBD2. This CDR3 spans 14 amino acids. CDR1 is SNHLY and CDR2 is FYNNEI in the germline V gene. V was pared by 5 bases and J by 2 bases, with 5 bases of the junction left unmatched. The CDR3 spells CASSSERGQETQYF. DNA for the CDR3: TGTGCCAGCAGTTCCGAGCGGGGACAAGAGACCCAGTACTTC.

This clone has only a few counts. The chain combines TRBV28 with TRBJ2-7; the match to TRBD1 covers 9 bases. Germline V gene data show CDR1 as MDHEN and CDR2 as SYDVKM. Unmatched junction bases numbered 6, after V lost 3 bases and J lost 3 bases. This CDR3 spans 15 amino acids. DNA for the CDR3: TGTGCCAGCAGTTTTTTGGACAGGGGCCACTACGAGCAGTACTTC. It encodes CASSFLDRGHYEQYF.

This chain links TRBV6-6 with TRBJ2-1; a possible D gene is TRBD2 (6 bases). There are 14 residues in the CDR3. Trimming removed 4 bases from V and 2 bases from J, with 9 bases in between. Germline V gene sequence: CDR1 MNHNY, CDR2 SVGAGI (reference sequence). CDR3 nucleotide sequence: TGTGCCAGCAGTTCGGGCGGGACCTACAATGAGCAGTTCTTC. Its protein is CASSSGGTYNEQFF.

The chain links TRBV2 to TRBJ1-1; maybe TRBD1 (6 bases). Germline lookup yields CDR1 SNHLY and CDR2 FYNNEI. Trimming stripped 6 bases from V and 3 bases from J, with 17 bases between. The length of the CDR3 is 15 residues. CDR3 amino acids: CASSRDQGLDTEAFF. In nucleotides, the CDR3 is TGTGCCAGCAGCCGGGACCAGGGGTTGGACACTGAAGCTTTCTTT.

This clone was observed a single time. The V call is TRBV13, the J call TRBJ2-7; D not resolved. The V gene's germline CDR1 is PRHDT and CDR2 FYEKMQ (reference sequence). This CDR3 has 14 residues. Trimming left V 4 bases short and J 0 bases short, with 10 bases between. CDR3 in DNA: TGTGCCAGCAGCTCCGGACGGGCCTCCTACGAGCAGTACTTC. Protein product: CASSSGRASYEQYF.

This clone was seen a few times. The CDR3: CASSEEGRGTGELFF. DNA of the CDR3: TGTGCCAGCAGTGAGGAGGGCCGCGGAACCGGGGAGCTGTTTTTT. The rearrangement uses TRBV2 and TRBJ2-2; tentatively, D is TRBD2 (6 bases). This CDR3 is built from 15 residues. V was trimmed by 3 bases and J by 5 bases, leaving 13 bases between them. Germline assignment: CDR1 SNHLY and CDR2 FYNNEI.

The V gene is TRBV9, the J gene TRBJ1-5, with 7 positions matching TRBD1. CDR1 and CDR2 (germline): SGDLS, YYNGEE. This CDR3 comprises 17 residues. V lost 0 bases to trimming and J lost 2 bases; unmatched junction nucleotides: 8. The chain's CDR3 is CASSVDTGQARNQPQHF. The CDR3 nucleotides read TGTGCCAGCAGCGTAGATACAGGACAGGCCCGCAATCAGCCCCAGCATTTT.

The V and J genes are TRBV6-5 and TRBJ1-4, with 7 positions matching TRBD1. Germline values: CDR1 MNHEY, CDR2 SVGAGI. After removal of 0 bases from V and 5 bases from J, the junction contained 3 bases not matched to a gene. This CDR3 region has 15 residues. The CDR3 protein is CASSYSGRGNEKLFF. For the CDR3, the DNA is TGTGCCAGCAGTTACTCGGGCAGGGGGAATGAAAAACTGTTTTTT.

CDR3 nucleotides: TGTGCCTGGAGTAGCCCAGCGGGATTCACAGATACGCAGTATTTT. Its translation: CAWSSPAGFTDTQYF. The rearrangement uses TRBV30 and TRBJ2-3; 7 bases match TRBD2. Germline V gene sequence: CDR1 GTSNPN, CDR2 SVGIG (reference sequence). The ends lost 2 bases at V and 2 bases at J; junction bases unmatched: 7. There are 15 residues in the CDR3.

About this clone itself: One end of the junction is discordant with germline, which a read error may explain. The V and J genes are TRBV7-2 and TRBJ1-2; the D gene is possibly TRBD1 (5 bases). From germline, CDR1 is SGHTA and CDR2 FQGNSA. The CDR3 spans 12 residues. CDR3 coding DNA: TGTGCCAGCAGCTTCTGGGGGGGGAGGCACCGCTTC. It specifies CASSFWGGRHRF.

The chain recombines TRBV30 with TRBJ2-1; TRBD1 might be the D (7 bases). Per germline, CDR1 GTSNPN and CDR2 SVGIG (reference sequence). The CDR3 totals 13 residues. V was cut by 2 bases and J by 8 bases, with 13 bases left in between. The CDR3 region is CAWSLQGGDEQFF. The CDR3 coding sequence is TGTGCCTGGAGTCTGCAGGGGGGAGATGAGCAGTTCTTC. The full variable domain, its missing parts supplied by reference TRBV30 and TRBJ2-1, is SQTIHQWPATLVQPVGSPLSLECTVEGTSNPNLYWYRQAAGRGLQLLFYSVGIGQISSEVPQNLSASRPQDRQFILSSKKLLLSDSGFYLCAWSLQGGDEQFFGPGTRLTVL.

In its sample, this clone was seen a few times. The CDR3 loop is CASSPPIQFGTAIRAFF. The CDR3 nucleotides are TGTGCCAGCAGTCCTCCTATACAGTTCGGGACAGCCATCAGAGCTTTCTTT. The V gene is TRBV28, the J gene TRBJ1-1; 7 nucleotides line up with TRBD1. The germline V gene has CDR1 MDHEN and CDR2 SYDVKM. Germline trimming cut 5 bases from V and 10 bases from J; bases unmatched to any gene: 22. This CDR3 has 17 amino acids.

V is TRBV18 and J is TRBJ1-1, with D tentatively TRBD1 (6 bases). The V gene lost 3 bases and the J gene lost 4 bases, with 12 bases spanning the gap. Germline CDR1 and CDR2: KGHSH and LQKENI. This CDR3 contains 14 residues. In DNA form, the CDR3 reads TGTGCCAGCTCACCTGGACAGTTGAGCACTGAAGCTTTCTTT. Encoded protein: CASSPGQLSTEAFF.

By its share, this clone is medium-sized. The V gene is TRBV6-5, the J gene TRBJ2-7; 8 bases are a match to TRBD1. J lost 0 bases, V lost 4 bases, and 5 bases had no gene match. This CDR3 comprises 15 residues. The germline V gene encodes CDR1 MNHEY and CDR2 SVGAGI. In DNA form, the CDR3 reads TGTGCCAGCAGTTCGGTGACAGGGGACTCCTACGAGCAGTACTTC. It codes for CASSSVTGDSYEQYF.